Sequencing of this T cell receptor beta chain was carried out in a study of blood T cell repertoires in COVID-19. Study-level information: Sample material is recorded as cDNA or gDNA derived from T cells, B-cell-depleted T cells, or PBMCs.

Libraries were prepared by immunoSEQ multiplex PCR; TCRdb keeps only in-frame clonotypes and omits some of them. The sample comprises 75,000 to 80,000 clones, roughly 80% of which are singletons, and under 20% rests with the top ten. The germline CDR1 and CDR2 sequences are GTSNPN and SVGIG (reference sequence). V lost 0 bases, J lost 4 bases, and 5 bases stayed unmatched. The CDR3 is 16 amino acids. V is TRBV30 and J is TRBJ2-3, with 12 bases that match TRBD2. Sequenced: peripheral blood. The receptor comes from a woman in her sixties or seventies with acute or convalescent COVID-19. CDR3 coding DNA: TGTGCCTGGAGTGTAAAACTAGCGGGGGGCGCAGATACGCAGTATTTT. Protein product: CAWSVKLAGGADTQYF.